Included here is one T cell receptor beta chain sequence, with context. The time point here: after dendritic cell vaccination, including at tumor progression/relapse. This record belongs to a study of glioma-infiltrating T cells after dendritic cell vaccination. Libraries were prepared by immunoSEQ multiplex PCR; TCRdb keeps only in-frame clonotypes and omits some of them. Among over 55,000 clones, about four fifths were seen once, and the ten largest hold about a sixth. Trimming left V 4 bases short and J 3 bases short, with 9 bases between. Germline V gives CDR1 LNHDA, CDR2 SQIVND (reference sequence). The CDR3 totals 13 residues.

The source of this sequence is a human donor with glioblastoma. Source: blood, taken after dendritic cell vaccination. The rearrangement uses TRBV19 and TRBJ1-2; D gene unclear. CDR3 sequence reads: CASSTPGYYGYTF. CDR3 nucleotides: TGTGCCAGTAGTACCCCGGGGTACTATGGCTACACCTTC.